These T cell receptor beta chains were read from a single sample in a study of type 1 regulatory T cells. In TCRdb, the reads were re-called with MiXCR into one record per CDR3 protein. The sample has some 90,000 distinct CDR3 sequences, roughly 31% seen once. The source material was CD4+ T cells, either the whole sample or a sorted fraction (not recorded which). The source of these receptors is a human donor in good health. CDR3s include the opening cysteine and the closing phenylalanine or tryptophan. A D gene is named only where the DNA matches it firmly. Part of the rows lack a size; the others show once, few, many or a class for expanded clones.

cdr3_nt: TGCAGCGTTGCTTTCGGGCTGGATTCACCCCTCCACTTT; cdr3_aa: CSVAFGLDSPLHF; clone_size: .; v_call: TRBV29-1; j_call: TRBJ1-6; d_call: .
cdr3_nt: TGCAGTGCTGGAGGACTAGCGGGAGTGCAGGAGCAGTTCTTC; cdr3_aa: CSAGGLAGVQEQFF; clone_size: many; v_call: TRBV20-1; j_call: TRBJ2-1; d_call: TRBD2
cdr3_nt: TGTGCCAGCAGCTTAGGTAGACGCCCGGGACCCTACGAGCAGTACTTC; cdr3_aa: CASSLGRRPGPYEQYF; clone_size: .; v_call: TRBV7-8; j_call: TRBJ2-7; d_call: .
cdr3_nt: TGTGCCAGTAGTATTGGGGATCCCAATCAGCCCCAGCATTTT; cdr3_aa: CASSIGDPNQPQHF; clone_size: .; v_call: TRBV19; j_call: TRBJ1-5; d_call: .
cdr3_nt: TGTGCCAGCAGTGGGGGATACTACGAGCAGTACTTC; cdr3_aa: CASSGGYYEQYF; clone_size: few; v_call: TRBV6-1; j_call: TRBJ2-7; d_call: .
cdr3_nt: TGCGCCAGCAGCCTAGGAGTGAGAGGGTCCCGGGAAGGGGCCAACGTCCTGACTTTC; cdr3_aa: CASSLGVRGSREGANVLTF; clone_size: few; v_call: TRBV4-1; j_call: TRBJ2-6; d_call: .
cdr3_nt: TGCAGCGTTGAGATGGTCGGTAGCGGGCACAATGAGCAGTTCTTC; cdr3_aa: CSVEMVGSGHNEQFF; clone_size: .; v_call: TRBV29-1; j_call: TRBJ2-1; d_call: TRBD2
cdr3_nt: TGTGCCAGCTCACCTAGACAGGGGGAGCCTCAGCCCCAGCATTTT; cdr3_aa: CASSPRQGEPQPQHF; clone_size: few; v_call: TRBV18; j_call: TRBJ1-5; d_call: TRBD1
cdr3_nt: TGTGCCAGCAGCTTAGGTCTAGGGGGGGATACCTACGAGCAGTACTTC; cdr3_aa: CASSLGLGGDTYEQYF; clone_size: .; v_call: TRBV7-8; j_call: TRBJ2-7; d_call: .
cdr3_nt: TGTGCCAGCAGTTTCCGTACCTATGGACAGGCGAACACCGGGGAGCTGTTTTTT; cdr3_aa: CASSFRTYGQANTGELFF; clone_size: few; v_call: TRBV27; j_call: TRBJ2-2; d_call: TRBD1
cdr3_nt: TGTGCCATCAGCCCCAGGAGGGAGGGCGGTGAGCAGTTCTTC; cdr3_aa: CAISPRREGGEQFF; clone_size: .; v_call: TRBV10-3; j_call: TRBJ2-1; d_call: TRBD2
cdr3_nt: TGCGCCAGCAGCTTGATGGGACAGGGGGATCAGCCCCAGCATTTT; cdr3_aa: CASSLMGQGDQPQHF; clone_size: few; v_call: TRBV5-1; j_call: TRBJ1-5; d_call: TRBD1
cdr3_nt: TGTGCCAACAGTTACTTGCTAGCGGGAGGGCGGGGAAATGAGCAGTTCTTC; cdr3_aa: CANSYLLAGGRGNEQFF; clone_size: .; v_call: TRBV6-5; j_call: TRBJ2-1; d_call: TRBD2
cdr3_nt: TGTGCCAGCAGCTTACAAGGAGGGACATATTACACCGGGGAGCTGTTTTTT; cdr3_aa: CASSLQGGTYYTGELFF; clone_size: few; v_call: TRBV7-3; j_call: TRBJ2-2; d_call: .
cdr3_nt: TGTGCCAGCAGCGCAACAAATCAGCCCCAGCATTTT; cdr3_aa: CASSATNQPQHF; clone_size: .; v_call: TRBV7-8; j_call: TRBJ1-5; d_call: .
cdr3_nt: TGTGCCAGCAGCCAATTTGCGAAAAGCTACGAGCAGTACTTC; cdr3_aa: CASSQFAKSYEQYF; clone_size: .; v_call: TRBV3-1; j_call: TRBJ2-7; d_call: .
cdr3_nt: TGCGCCAGCAGCCGAGGACAGGGGGAAGAGACCCAGTACTTC; cdr3_aa: CASSRGQGEETQYF; clone_size: .; v_call: TRBV5-1; j_call: TRBJ2-5; d_call: TRBD1
cdr3_nt: TGCGCCAGCAGCTCGACTAGCGGACCCTACGAGCAGTACTTC; cdr3_aa: CASSSTSGPYEQYF; clone_size: .; v_call: TRBV5-1; j_call: TRBJ2-7; d_call: TRBD2
cdr3_nt: TGCGCCAGCAGCCGGGACCCCGGGGGCGGGGAGACCCAGTACTTC; cdr3_aa: CASSRDPGGGETQYF; clone_size: few; v_call: TRBV5-1; j_call: TRBJ2-5; d_call: .
cdr3_nt: TGCAGTGCCGACGAGGACAGGGGGCCAATTGGGGAAGAGACCCAGTACTTC; cdr3_aa: CSADEDRGPIGEETQYF; clone_size: few; v_call: TRBV20-1; j_call: TRBJ2-5; d_call: TRBD1
cdr3_nt: TGCAGTGCCGGGGGGAGAACAGATACGCAGTATTTT; cdr3_aa: CSAGGRTDTQYF; clone_size: .; v_call: TRBV20-1; j_call: TRBJ2-3; d_call: TRBD2
cdr3_nt: TGTGCCAGCAGCGTACTCGAGCGGGACTCGGGTGAGCAGTTCTTC; cdr3_aa: CASSVLERDSGEQFF; clone_size: .; v_call: TRBV9; j_call: TRBJ2-1; d_call: TRBD2
cdr3_nt: TGCGCCAGCAGTTCGGGACCGAACATTCAGTACTTC; cdr3_aa: CASSSGPNIQYF; clone_size: .; v_call: TRBV10-2; j_call: TRBJ2-4; d_call: .
cdr3_nt: TGCAGTGCTAGAGAGAGTCACTCCGAAGGGAATGAGCAGTTCTTC; cdr3_aa: CSARESHSEGNEQFF; clone_size: few; v_call: TRBV20-1; j_call: TRBJ2-1; d_call: .
cdr3_nt: TGTGCCAGCAGCTCCCGAAAAGGGGGGACAGGGGCGGGGAATGAGCAGTTCTTC; cdr3_aa: CASSSRKGGTGAGNEQFF; clone_size: .; v_call: TRBV3-1; j_call: TRBJ2-1; d_call: TRBD1
cdr3_nt: TGTGCCACCAGTGATGTCGACAGATACAATTACAATGAGCAGTTCTTC; cdr3_aa: CATSDVDRYNYNEQFF; clone_size: few; v_call: TRBV24-1; j_call: TRBJ2-1; d_call: .
cdr3_nt: TGTGCCAGCAGCCAAGGCAGGAGCTCCTACGAGCAGTACTTC; cdr3_aa: CASSQGRSSYEQYF; clone_size: few; v_call: TRBV3-1; j_call: TRBJ2-7; d_call: .
cdr3_nt: TGTGCCAGCAGTTTATCTGGTTTAGGGGAGACCCAGTACTTC; cdr3_aa: CASSLSGLGETQYF; clone_size: few; v_call: TRBV28; j_call: TRBJ2-5; d_call: .
cdr3_nt: TGTGCCAGCAGCTTAGGTTTCGGGCCGAGCTCCTACAATGAGCAGTTCTTC; cdr3_aa: CASSLGFGPSSYNEQFF; clone_size: .; v_call: TRBV7-9; j_call: TRBJ2-1; d_call: .
cdr3_nt: TGTGCCAGCAGTGAACTACGGACTAGCGGGAGGGGAGAGACCCAGTACTTC; cdr3_aa: CASSELRTSGRGETQYF; clone_size: many; v_call: TRBV2; j_call: TRBJ2-5; d_call: TRBD2
cdr3_nt: TGTGCCAGCAGCGTAGGAGTGGAGAACAATGAGCAGTTCTTC; cdr3_aa: CASSVGVENNEQFF; clone_size: .; v_call: TRBV9; j_call: TRBJ2-1; d_call: .